These T cell receptor beta chains were read from a single sample in a study of CD8 T cells in Susac syndrome. TCRdb ran MiXCR on the immunoSEQ multiplex PCR reads and lists one entry per CDR3 protein. The sample lists approximately 54,000 distinct CDR3 sequences; 85% to 95% were seen once. Sequenced sample: CD8+ T cells from PBMCs. Receptors were obtained from a human donor with Susac syndrome. Both conserved end residues are trimmed from each CDR3.

j_call v_call cdr3_length cdr3_aa
TRBJ2-1 TRBV7-2 12 ASSSGLVPYEQF
TRBJ1-1 TRBV7-2 15 ASSSRTGVSWNTEAF
TRBJ2-1 TRBV2 14 ASSGRQGSSYNEQF
TRBJ1-5 TRBV27 13 ASSRGFSEDQPQH
TRBJ2-7 TRBV4-2 14 ASSQEQGLAHYEQY
TRBJ2-7 TRBV9 12 ASSVAALSYEQY
TRBJ2-3 TRBV4-2 11 ASSPVRGDTQY
TRBJ2-7 TRBV27 12 ASSPGTGPNEQY
TRBJ2-7 TRBV12-3/TRBV12-4 11 ASSGTGRNEQY
TRBJ1-2 TRBV12-5 13 ASGSRIQGGYGYT
TRBJ2-7 TRBV2 10 ASGQETYEQY
TRBJ1-5 TRBV12-3/TRBV12-4 12 ASSLGGLNQPQH
TRBJ2-3 TRBV9 14 ASSAPTGVSTDTQY
TRBJ1-2 TRBV4-1 12 ASSQVRGYYGYT
TRBJ2-5 TRBV7-9 11 ASSLYPGETQY
TRBJ2-1 TRBV24-1 13 ATSATGTGYNEQF
TRBJ1-2 TRBV4-2 11 ASSQEPSVGYT
TRBJ2-7 TRBV29-1 18 SVSGTSGGPNLAGSYEQY
TRBJ1-1 TRBV7-9 16 ASSSTGDIQGGMTEAF
TRBJ2-7 TRBV20-1 12 SAIQGGGTYEQY
TRBJ2-5 TRBV4-2 13 ASSHVYRDQETQY
TRBJ2-7 TRBV5-1 12 ASSFDRGRDEQY